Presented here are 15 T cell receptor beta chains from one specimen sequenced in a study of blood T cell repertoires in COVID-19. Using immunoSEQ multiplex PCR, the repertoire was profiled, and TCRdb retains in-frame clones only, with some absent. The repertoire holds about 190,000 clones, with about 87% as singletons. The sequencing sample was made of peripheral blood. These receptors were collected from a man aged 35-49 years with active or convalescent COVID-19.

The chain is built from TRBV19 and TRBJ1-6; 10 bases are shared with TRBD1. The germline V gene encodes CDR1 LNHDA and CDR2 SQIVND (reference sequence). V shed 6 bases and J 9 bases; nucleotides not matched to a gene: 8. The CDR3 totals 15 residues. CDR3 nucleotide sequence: TGTGCCAGTAGGGGCACGACAGGGGGCTTTTCACCCCTCCACTTT. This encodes CASRGTTGGFSPLHF.

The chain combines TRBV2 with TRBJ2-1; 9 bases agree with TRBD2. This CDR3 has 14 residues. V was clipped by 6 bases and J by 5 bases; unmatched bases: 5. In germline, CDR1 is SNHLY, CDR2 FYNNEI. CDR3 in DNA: TGTGCCAGCAGGACGACTAGCGGTAACAATGAGCAGTTCTTC. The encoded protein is CASRTTSGNNEQFF.

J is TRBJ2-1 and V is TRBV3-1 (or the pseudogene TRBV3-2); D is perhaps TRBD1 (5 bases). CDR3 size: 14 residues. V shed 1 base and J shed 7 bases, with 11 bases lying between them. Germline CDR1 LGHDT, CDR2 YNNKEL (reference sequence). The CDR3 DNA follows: TGTGCCAGCAGCCAAGGGCAGGGTAGTAATGAGCAGTTCTTC. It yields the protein CASSQGQGSNEQFF.

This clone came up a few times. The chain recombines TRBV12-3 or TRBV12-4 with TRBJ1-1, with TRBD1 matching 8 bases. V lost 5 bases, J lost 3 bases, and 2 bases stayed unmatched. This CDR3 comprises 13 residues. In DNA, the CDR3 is TGTGCCAGCAGTCCGACAGGGGACACTGAAGCTTTCTTT. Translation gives CASSPTGDTEAFF.

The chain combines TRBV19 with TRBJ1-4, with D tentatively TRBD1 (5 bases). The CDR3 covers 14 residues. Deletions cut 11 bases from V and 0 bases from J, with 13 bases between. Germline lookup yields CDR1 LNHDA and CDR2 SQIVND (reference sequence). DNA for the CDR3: TGTGCCGCGGGACCCCTTGCAACTAATGAAAAACTGTTTTTT. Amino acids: CAAGPLATNEKLFF. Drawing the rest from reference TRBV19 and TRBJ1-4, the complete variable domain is DGGITQSPKYLFRKEGQNVTLSCEQNLNHDAMYWYRQDPGQGLRLIYYSQIVNDFQKGDIAEGYSVSREKKESFPLTVTSAQKNPTAFYLCAAGPLATNEKLFFGSGTQLSVL.

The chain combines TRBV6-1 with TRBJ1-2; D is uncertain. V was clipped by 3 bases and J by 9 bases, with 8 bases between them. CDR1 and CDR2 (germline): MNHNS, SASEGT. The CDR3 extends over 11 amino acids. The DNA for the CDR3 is TGTGCCAGCAGTGATATTAACAGCTACACCTTC. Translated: CASSDINSYTF.

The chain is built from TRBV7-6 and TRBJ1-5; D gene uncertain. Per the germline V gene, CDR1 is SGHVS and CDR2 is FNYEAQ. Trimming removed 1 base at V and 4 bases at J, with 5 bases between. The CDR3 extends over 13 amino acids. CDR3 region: CASSLGRNQPQHF. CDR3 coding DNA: TGTGCCAGCAGCTTAGGGAGGAATCAGCCCCAGCATTTT.

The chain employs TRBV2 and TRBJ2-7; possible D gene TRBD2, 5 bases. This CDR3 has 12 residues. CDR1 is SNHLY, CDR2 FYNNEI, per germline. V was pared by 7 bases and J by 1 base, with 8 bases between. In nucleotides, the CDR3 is TGTGCCAGCAACGAGGGTTCCTACGAGCAGTACTTC. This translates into CASNEGSYEQYF.

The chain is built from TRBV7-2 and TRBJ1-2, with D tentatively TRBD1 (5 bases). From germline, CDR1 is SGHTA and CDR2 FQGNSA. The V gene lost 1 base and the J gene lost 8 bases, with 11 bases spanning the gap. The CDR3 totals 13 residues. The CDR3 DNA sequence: TGTGCCAGCAGCTTAGGTTCAGCAGGGGGCTACACCTTC. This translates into CASSLGSAGGYTF.

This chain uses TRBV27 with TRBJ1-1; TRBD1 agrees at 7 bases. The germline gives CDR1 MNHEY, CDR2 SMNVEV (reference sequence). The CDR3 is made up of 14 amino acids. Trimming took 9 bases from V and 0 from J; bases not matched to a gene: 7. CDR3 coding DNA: TGTGCCAGTCGGACAGGAAGCATGAACACTGAAGCTTTCTTT. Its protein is CASRTGSMNTEAFF.

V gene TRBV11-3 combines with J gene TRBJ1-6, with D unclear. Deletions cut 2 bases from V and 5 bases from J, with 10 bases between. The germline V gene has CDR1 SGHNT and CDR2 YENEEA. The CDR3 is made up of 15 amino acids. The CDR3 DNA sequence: TGTGCCAGCAGCTTACTAGGGAGGAATAATTCACCCCTCCACTTT. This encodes CASSLLGRNNSPLHF.

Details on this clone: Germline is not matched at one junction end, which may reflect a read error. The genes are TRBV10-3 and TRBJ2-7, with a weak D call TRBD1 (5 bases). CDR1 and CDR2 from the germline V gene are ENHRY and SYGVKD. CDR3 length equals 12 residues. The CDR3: CAISESDRSYVF. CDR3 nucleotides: TGTGCCATCAGTGAGTCTGACAGATCCTATGTATTC.

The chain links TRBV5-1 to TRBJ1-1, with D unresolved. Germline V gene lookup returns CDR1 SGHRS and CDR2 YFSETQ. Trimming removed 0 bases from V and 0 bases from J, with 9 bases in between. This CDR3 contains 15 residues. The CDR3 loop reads CASSLANTLNTEAFF. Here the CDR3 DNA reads TGCGCCAGCAGCTTGGCCAACACCTTGAACACTGAAGCTTTCTTT.

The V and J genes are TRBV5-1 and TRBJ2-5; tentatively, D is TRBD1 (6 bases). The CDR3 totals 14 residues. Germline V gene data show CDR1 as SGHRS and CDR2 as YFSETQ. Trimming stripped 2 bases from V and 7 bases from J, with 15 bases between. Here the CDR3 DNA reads TGCGCCAGCAGCTTCGAGGGGGAAGGGGGGACCCAGTACTTC. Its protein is CASSFEGEGGTQYF.

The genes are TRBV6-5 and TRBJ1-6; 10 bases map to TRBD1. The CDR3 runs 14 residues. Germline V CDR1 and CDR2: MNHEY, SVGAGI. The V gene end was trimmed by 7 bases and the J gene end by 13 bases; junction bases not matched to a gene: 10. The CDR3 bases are TGTGCCAGCACGTCCTCCGGGACAGGGGCGCCCCTCCACTTT. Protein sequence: CASTSSGTGAPLHF.